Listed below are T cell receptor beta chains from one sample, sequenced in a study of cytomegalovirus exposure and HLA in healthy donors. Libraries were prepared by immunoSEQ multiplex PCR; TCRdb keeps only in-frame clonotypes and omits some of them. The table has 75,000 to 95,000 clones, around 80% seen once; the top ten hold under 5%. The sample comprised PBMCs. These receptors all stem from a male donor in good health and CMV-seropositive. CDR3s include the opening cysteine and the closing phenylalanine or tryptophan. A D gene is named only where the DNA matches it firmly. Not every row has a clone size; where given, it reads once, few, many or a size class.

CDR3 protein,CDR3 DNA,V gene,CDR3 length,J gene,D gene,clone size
CASPAAGGGWEGELFF,TGTGCCAGCCCCGCAGCCGGGGGGGGTTGGGAGGGGGAGCTGTTTTTT,TRBV9,16,TRBJ2-2,TRBD2,.
CAWSLKETQYF,TGTGCCTGGAGCCTAAAGGAGACCCAGTACTTC,TRBV30,11,TRBJ2-5,.,.
CASSFSLAQETQYF,TGTGCCAGCAGTTTTAGCCTAGCCCAAGAGACCCAGTACTTC,TRBV28,14,TRBJ2-5,.,few
CASSFGTPGDEQFF,TGCGCCAGCAGCTTCGGGACTCCCGGGGATGAGCAGTTCTTC,TRBV5-1,14,TRBJ2-1,.,.
CASSLDGYGYTF,TGTGCCAGCAGCTTAGACGGGTATGGCTACACCTTC,TRBV7-3,12,TRBJ1-2,.,once
CAWRMHRGSDEQFF,TGTGCCTGGAGGATGCACAGGGGGTCCGATGAGCAGTTCTTC,TRBV30,14,TRBJ2-1,TRBD1,.
CASSQKLAGAGAWLETQYF,TGTGCCAGCAGCCAAAAACTAGCGGGAGCGGGGGCCTGGCTAGAGACCCAGTACTTC,TRBV14,19,TRBJ2-5,TRBD2,.
CASRAGVEQFF,TGTGCCAGCAGAGCAGGGGTTGAGCAGTTCTTC,TRBV6-5,11,TRBJ2-1,.,.
CASTGGWEKDTQYF,TGTGCCAGCACAGGGGGCTGGGAAAAAGATACGCAGTATTTT,TRBV7-8,14,TRBJ2-3,TRBD1,few
CASSLSPRQGIEQYF,TGTGCCAGCAGTTTATCCCCCCGACAGGGTATCGAGCAGTACTTC,TRBV27,15,TRBJ2-7,TRBD1,.
CAWSPVYSNQPQHF,TGTGCCTGGAGTCCTGTGTATAGCAATCAGCCCCAGCATTTT,TRBV30,14,TRBJ1-5,.,few
CASETSGDDTQYF,TGTGCCTCTGAGACTAGCGGGGACGATACGCAGTATTTT,TRBV30,13,TRBJ2-3,TRBD2,.
CASSSRGISGNTIYF,TGTGCCAGCAGTAGCAGGGGGATCTCTGGAAACACCATATATTTT,TRBV6-6,15,TRBJ1-3,TRBD1,.
CSVAGKYTYEQYF,TGCAGCGTTGCCGGGAAGTACACCTACGAGCAGTACTTC,TRBV29-1,13,TRBJ2-7,.,.
CASSLLTGEAFF,TGTGCCAGCAGTTTGTTAACAGGTGAAGCTTTCTTT,TRBV28,12,TRBJ1-1,.,once
CASSPGMSNEQFF,TGTGCCAGTAGTCCCGGGATGTCCAATGAGCAGTTCTTC,TRBV19,13,TRBJ2-1,.,.
CASSARLDRNTEAFF,TGCGCCAGCAGCGCACGATTGGACAGGAACACTGAAGCTTTCTTT,TRBV5-1,15,TRBJ1-1,.,.
CASSLVGSSGANVLTF,TGCGCCAGCAGCTTGGTAGGGAGCTCTGGGGCCAACGTCCTGACTTTC,TRBV5-1,16,TRBJ2-6,.,.
CASSLTLLTDTQYF,TGTGCCAGCAGCTTAACTTTATTGACAGATACGCAGTATTTT,TRBV7-2,14,TRBJ2-3,.,.
CASSLEHQPQHF,TGTGCCAGCAGCTTAGAACACCAGCCCCAGCATTTT,TRBV7-9,12,TRBJ1-5,.,few
CATRNLAGNTIYF,TGTGCCACCCGCAACCTAGCTGGAAACACCATATATTTT,TRBV28,13,TRBJ1-3,.,.
CASSLLQGLGNEQFF,TGCGCCAGCAGCTTGTTACAGGGGTTGGGCAATGAGCAGTTCTTC,TRBV5-1,15,TRBJ2-1,TRBD1,.
CASSLASLSTDTQYF,TGTGCCAGCAGCTTAGCGAGCCTAAGCACAGATACGCAGTATTTT,TRBV7-9,15,TRBJ2-3,.,.
CASSLSSGGYSNQPQHF,TGTGCCAGCAGCTTATCGTCTGGCGGTTATAGCAATCAGCCCCAGCATTTT,TRBV7-9,17,TRBJ1-5,.,once
CASSYTGVMESLHF,TGTGCCAGCAGTTATACAGGGGTAATGGAGTCGCTCCACTTT,TRBV5-8,14,TRBJ1-6,TRBD1,few
CASSFTSDNEQFF,TGTGCCAGCAGTTTCACGAGCGACAATGAGCAGTTCTTC,TRBV27,13,TRBJ2-1,.,.
CSVEDFVDSFAFF,TGCAGCGTTGAAGATTTCGTAGACAGTTTTGCTTTCTTT,TRBV29-1,13,TRBJ1-1,.,.
CASSSGVPGQGYEQYF,TGTGCCAGCAGTTCCGGGGTTCCGGGACAGGGCTACGAGCAGTACTTC,TRBV28,16,TRBJ2-7,TRBD1,.
CASKPGINTEAFF,TGTGCCAGTAAGCCGGGGATAAACACTGAAGCTTTCTTT,TRBV19,13,TRBJ1-1,.,.
CASTQRDRWNTEAFF,TGCGCCAGCACTCAACGGGACAGGTGGAACACTGAAGCTTTCTTT,TRBV5-1,15,TRBJ1-1,TRBD1,.
CASSVVSGTGELFF,TGTGCCAGCAGCGTAGTGTCAGGCACCGGGGAGCTGTTTTTT,TRBV9,14,TRBJ2-2,.,few
CATSRDWEWGRGRVTGELFF,TGTGCCACCAGCAGAGATTGGGAGTGGGGCAGGGGACGGGTGACCGGGGAGCTGTTTTTT,TRBV15,20,TRBJ2-2,.,.
CASSPTGKGGYTF,TGTGCCAGCAGTCCGACAGGGAAAGGTGGCTACACCTTC,TRBV6-6,13,TRBJ1-2,TRBD1,few
CASSQSRGENTEAFF,TGTGCCAGCTCACAATCCAGGGGGGAGAACACTGAAGCTTTCTTT,TRBV18,15,TRBJ1-1,TRBD1,.
CASSVGASASSYEQYF,TGTGCCAGCAGCGTAGGGGCTAGCGCTAGCTCCTACGAGCAGTACTTC,TRBV9,16,TRBJ2-7,.,few
CAWTGVGDTQYF,TGTGCCTGGACAGGGGTCGGAGATACGCAGTATTTT,TRBV30,12,TRBJ2-3,.,.
CASSLMSGQTYEQYF,TGTGCCAGCAGTTTAATGTCCGGACAGACCTACGAGCAGTACTTC,TRBV27,15,TRBJ2-7,.,.
CASSSDWNYEQYF,TGTGCCAGCAGCTCGGACTGGAACTACGAGCAGTACTTC,TRBV9,13,TRBJ2-7,.,.
CASSFKGAGNTIYF,TGTGCCAGCAGTTTTAAGGGGGCTGGAAACACCATATATTTT,TRBV27,14,TRBJ1-3,.,.
CASSERDRLGTTIYF,TGTGCCAGCAGTGAACGGGACAGATTGGGAACCACCATATATTTT,TRBV2,15,TRBJ1-3,TRBD1,.
CAGSLRVSGANVLTF,TGTGCCGGCAGCTTGCGGGTTAGTGGGGCCAACGTCCTGACTTTC,TRBV5-4,15,TRBJ2-6,.,.
CASSYGNNYGYTF,TGTGCCAGCAGTTACGGGAACAATTATGGCTACACCTTC,TRBV2,13,TRBJ1-2,.,.
CASSLSAGNTEAFF,TGTGCCAGCAGTTTATCGGCGGGGAACACTGAAGCTTTCTTT,TRBV27,14,TRBJ1-1,.,.
CASSFTLARLAGGRDTGELFF,TGTGCCAGCAGCTTCACGTTAGCTCGACTAGCGGGGGGGCGGGACACCGGGGAGCTGTTTTTT,TRBV7-8,21,TRBJ2-2,TRBD2,.
CASSDLGQGASGYTF,TGTGCCAGCAGTGACCTGGGACAGGGGGCTAGTGGCTACACCTTC,TRBV2,15,TRBJ1-2,TRBD1,few